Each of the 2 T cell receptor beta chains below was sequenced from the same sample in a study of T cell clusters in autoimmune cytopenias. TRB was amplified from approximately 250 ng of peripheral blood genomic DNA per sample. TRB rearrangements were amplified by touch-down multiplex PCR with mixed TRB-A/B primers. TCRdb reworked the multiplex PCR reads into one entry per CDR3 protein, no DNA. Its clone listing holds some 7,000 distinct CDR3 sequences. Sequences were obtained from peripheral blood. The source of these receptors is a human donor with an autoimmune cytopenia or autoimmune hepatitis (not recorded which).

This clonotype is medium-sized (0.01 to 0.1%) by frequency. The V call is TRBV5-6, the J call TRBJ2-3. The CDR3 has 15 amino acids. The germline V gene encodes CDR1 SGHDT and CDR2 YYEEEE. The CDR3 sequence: CASSPPLGSTDTQYF.

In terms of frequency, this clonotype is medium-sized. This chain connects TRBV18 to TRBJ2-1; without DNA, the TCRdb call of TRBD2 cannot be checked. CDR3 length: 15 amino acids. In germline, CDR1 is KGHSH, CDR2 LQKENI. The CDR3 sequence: CASSPGTSGGGEQFF.